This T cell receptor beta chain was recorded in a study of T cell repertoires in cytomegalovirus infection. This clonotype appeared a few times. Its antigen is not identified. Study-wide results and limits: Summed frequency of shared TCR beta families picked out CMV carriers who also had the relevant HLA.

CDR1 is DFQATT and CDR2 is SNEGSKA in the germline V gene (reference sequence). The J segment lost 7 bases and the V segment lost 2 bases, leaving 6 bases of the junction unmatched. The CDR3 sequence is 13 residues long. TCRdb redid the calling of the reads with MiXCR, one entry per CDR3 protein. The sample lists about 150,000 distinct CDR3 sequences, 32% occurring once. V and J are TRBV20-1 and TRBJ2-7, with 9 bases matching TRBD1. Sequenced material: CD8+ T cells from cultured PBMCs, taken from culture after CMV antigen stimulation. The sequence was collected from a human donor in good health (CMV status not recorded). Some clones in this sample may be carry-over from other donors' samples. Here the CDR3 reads CSARPGTGSEQYF. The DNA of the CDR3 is TGCAGTGCTAGACCCGGGACAGGGAGTGAGCAGTACTTC.